This TCR beta chain emerged from a study of Graves' ophthalmopathy and Graves' hyperthyroidism. CDR3 length equals 14 residues. Germline V CDR1 and CDR2: LGHDT, YNNKEL (reference sequence). Trimming stripped 3 bases from V and 1 base from J, with 9 bases between. Moderate-to-severe activity, CAS ≥3, NOSPECS ≥4 and a duration under 3 months were seen in donors with ophthalmopathy. This clonotype was counted many times. RNA served as the template for amplifying TCR beta CDR3 regions. The first-round RT-PCR employed HTBI primers together with the Qiagen OneStep RT-PCR kit. A multiplex PCR was then performed as the second round. TCRdb itself ran the multiplex PCR reads through MiXCR, one entry per CDR3 protein. In the table there are approximately 210,000 distinct CDR3 sequences, over 25% of which are singletons.

The chain carries TRBV3-1 and TRBJ2-5; a weak D match, TRBD1 (6 bases). The sample taken for sequencing was peripheral blood. The receptor's source is a man in his forties or fifties with Graves' ophthalmopathy. As DNA, the CDR3 is TGTGCCAGCAGCCAGGTGGACAGCCAAGAGACCCAGTACTTC. This translates into CASSQVDSQETQYF.